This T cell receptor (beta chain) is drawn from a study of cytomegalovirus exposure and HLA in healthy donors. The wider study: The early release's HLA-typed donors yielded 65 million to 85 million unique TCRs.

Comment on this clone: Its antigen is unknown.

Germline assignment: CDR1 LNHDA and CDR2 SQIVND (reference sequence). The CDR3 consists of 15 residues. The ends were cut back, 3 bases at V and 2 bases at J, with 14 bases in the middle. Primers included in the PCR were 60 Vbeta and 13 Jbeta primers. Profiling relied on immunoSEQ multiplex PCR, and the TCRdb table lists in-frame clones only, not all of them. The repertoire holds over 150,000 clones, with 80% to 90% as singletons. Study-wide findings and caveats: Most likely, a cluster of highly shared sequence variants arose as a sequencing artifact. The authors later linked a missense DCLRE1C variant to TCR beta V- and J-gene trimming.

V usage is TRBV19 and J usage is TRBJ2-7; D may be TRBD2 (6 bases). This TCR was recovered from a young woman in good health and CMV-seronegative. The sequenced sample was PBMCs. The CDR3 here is CASSMAIAETYEQYF. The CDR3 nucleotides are TGTGCCAGTAGTATGGCGATAGCGGAGACCTACGAGCAGTACTTC.